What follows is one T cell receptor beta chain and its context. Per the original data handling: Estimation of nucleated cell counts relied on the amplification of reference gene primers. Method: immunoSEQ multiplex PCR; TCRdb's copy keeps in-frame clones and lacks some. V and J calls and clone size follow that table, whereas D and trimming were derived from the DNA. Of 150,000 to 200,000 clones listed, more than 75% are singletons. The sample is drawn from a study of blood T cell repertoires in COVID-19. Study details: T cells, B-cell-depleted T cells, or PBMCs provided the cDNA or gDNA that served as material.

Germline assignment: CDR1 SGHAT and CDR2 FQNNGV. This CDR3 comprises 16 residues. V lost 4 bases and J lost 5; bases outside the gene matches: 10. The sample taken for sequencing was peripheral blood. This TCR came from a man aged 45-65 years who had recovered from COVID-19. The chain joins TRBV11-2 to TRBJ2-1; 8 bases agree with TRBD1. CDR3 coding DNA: TGTGCCAGCAGCTCCAGGAGACAGGGGCCGGACAATGAGCAGTTCTTC. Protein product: CASSSRRQGPDNEQFF. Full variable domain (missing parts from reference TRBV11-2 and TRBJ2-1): EAGVAQSPRYKIIEKRQSVAFWCNPISGHATLYWYQQILGQGPKLLIQFQNNGVVDDSQLPKDRFSAERLKGVDSTLKIQPAKLEDSAVYLCASSSRRQGPDNEQFFGPGTRLTVL.